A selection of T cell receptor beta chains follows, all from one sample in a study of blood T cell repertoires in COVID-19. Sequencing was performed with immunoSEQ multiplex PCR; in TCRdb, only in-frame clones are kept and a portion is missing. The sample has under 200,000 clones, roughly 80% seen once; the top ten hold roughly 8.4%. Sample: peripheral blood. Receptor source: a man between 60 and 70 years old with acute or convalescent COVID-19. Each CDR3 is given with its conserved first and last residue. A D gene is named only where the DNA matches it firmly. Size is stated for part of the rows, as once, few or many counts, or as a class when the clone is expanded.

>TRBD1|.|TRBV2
CASSGTDDRGEKLFF
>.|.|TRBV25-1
CASSESGVAGLEPQYF
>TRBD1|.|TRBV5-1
CASSLSPGTGSNEQYF
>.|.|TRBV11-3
CASSLGAGEETQYF
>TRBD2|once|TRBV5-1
CASSNGLGTSSSGEQFF
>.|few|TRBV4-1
CASSQTGLREAFF
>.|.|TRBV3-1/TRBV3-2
CASSPNQRQETQYF
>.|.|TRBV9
CASMPDSRGDTQYF
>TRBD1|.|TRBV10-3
CAISELQGVSYTF
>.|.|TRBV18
CASSDRGGAEAFF
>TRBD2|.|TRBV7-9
CASSLLSGGDGGIQYF
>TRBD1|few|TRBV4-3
CASSGQASRTDTQYF
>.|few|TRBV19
CASSRGQDVSSGNTIYF
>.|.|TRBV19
CASSVPETVNYGYTF
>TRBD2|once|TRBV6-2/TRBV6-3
CASSRRLASDEQYF
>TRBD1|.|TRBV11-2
CASRPRPGQSFSGANVLTF
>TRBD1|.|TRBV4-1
CASSQEKIRGYTDTQYF
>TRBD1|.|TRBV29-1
CSVGEGASTEAFF
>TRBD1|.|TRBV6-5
CASSTGQQTDTQYF
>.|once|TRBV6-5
CASKSRGVNTEAFF
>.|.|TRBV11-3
CASSLVTSGYNEQFF
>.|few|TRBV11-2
CASSLGQGGIYYEQYF
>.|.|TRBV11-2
CASSLMGGFGYGYTF
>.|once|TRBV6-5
CASSYSSFSGVYGYTF
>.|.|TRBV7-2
CASSLVGASIETQYF
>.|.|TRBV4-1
CASSRPLRGLNSPLHF
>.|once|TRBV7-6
CASSPGEYEQYF
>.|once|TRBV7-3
CASSFGQWDTGELFF
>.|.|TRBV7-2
CASSLVEGANTGELFF
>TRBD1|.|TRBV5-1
CASSLTGGVNTEAFF
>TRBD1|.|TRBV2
CASSPDRGRDEQFF
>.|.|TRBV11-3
CASSLDSTGYGYTF
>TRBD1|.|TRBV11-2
CASSLQGAQYHGYTF
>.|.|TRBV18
CASSPQDSMNTEAFF
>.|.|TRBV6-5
CASSGLGVSLGEQYF
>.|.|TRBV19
CASSVPGTPGPPPGYTF
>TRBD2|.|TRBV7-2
CASSFNGISSGGWTDTQYF
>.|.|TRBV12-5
CASGPAASSTDTQYF
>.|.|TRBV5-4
CASREGTDLTDTQYF